Below are 2 T cell receptor beta chains sequenced from a single sample in a study of cytomegalovirus exposure and HLA in healthy donors. A multiplex PCR was run with 60 Vbeta primers and 13 Jbeta primers. Sequencing was performed with immunoSEQ multiplex PCR; in TCRdb, only in-frame clones are kept and a portion is missing. The sample has around 100,000 clones, around 80% seen once. The sequenced sample was PBMCs. The receptors were gathered from a man aged 30 to 45 in good health and CMV-seropositive.

CDR3 amino acids: CATSMEAGGYNEQFF. The CDR3, as DNA: TGTGCCACCAGTATGGAGGCGGGGGGGTACAATGAGCAGTTCTTC. The genes are TRBV15 and TRBJ2-1, with TRBD2 matching over 9 bases. After removal of 6 bases from V and 4 bases from J, the junction contained 7 bases not matched to a gene. Germline assignment: CDR1 LNHNV and CDR2 YYDKDF (reference sequence). The CDR3 totals 15 residues.

This chain uses TRBV6-5 with TRBJ2-2, with TRBD2 as a possible D gene (5 bases). Germline V gene lookup returns CDR1 MNHEY and CDR2 SVGAGI. The CDR3 has 13 residues. The germline V and J ends were trimmed by 6 bases and 6 bases, with 11 bases remaining between them. The CDR3 DNA reads as TGTGCCAGCAGGCGTCGGGATGCCGGGGAGCTGTTTTTT. Translation gives CASRRRDAGELFF.